The 10 T cell receptor beta chains given below trace back to one sample, sequenced in a study of beta chain features in type 1 diabetes (dated by TCRdb to 2016 to 2019). The library was generated by the immunoSEQ multiplex PCR assay. The entire isolated RNA was reverse transcribed using the High Capacity cDNA Reverse Transcription Kit, and thus expressed TCRB transcripts were sequenced. TCRdb mirrors the immuneACCESS table, restricted to in-frame sequences. Some clones are absent from its copies; in checked studies, under half trace to an unresolved V gene, and the reason for the others is unknown. For this sample the table gives 900,000 or so clones, of which roughly a sixth were detected only once. The ten largest clones take up around 0.02% of the sample. Sequenced sample: naive CD4+ T cells from blood. The sample's cell subset or site label, decoded: true naive CD4+ T cells. Receptor source: a woman aged 18-29 years in good health.

The chain combines TRBV18 with TRBJ2-4; no definite D call. Germline V gene sequence: CDR1 KGHSH, CDR2 LQKENI. The V end lost 4 bases, the J end lost 5 bases, and 9 bases lay between the germline ends. This CDR3 region has 13 residues. CDR3 sequence (DNA): TGTGCCAGCTCACTTTTCACCGAAAACATTCAGTACTTC. Its protein is CASSLFTENIQYF.

V is TRBV28 and J is TRBJ2-5; no clear D. V shed 2 bases and J shed 0 bases, with 10 bases lying between them. The CDR3 is made up of 15 amino acids. Germline V CDR1 and CDR2: MDHEN, SYDVKM. The CDR3 loop reads CASSLSLGHQETQYF. CDR3 bases: TGTGCCAGCAGTTTAAGTCTAGGCCACCAAGAGACCCAGTACTTC.

On this clone itself: Other DNA sequences in this sample translate to the same CDR3. This chain joins TRBV7-2 and TRBJ2-1, with TRBD2 as a possible D gene (6 bases). The germline CDR1 and CDR2 sequences are SGHTA and FQGNSA. The CDR3 is 14 residues long. Trimming stripped 5 bases from V and 0 bases from J, with 8 bases between. In nucleotides, the CDR3 is TGTGCCAGCAGCCAGACTAGCTCCTACAATGAGCAGTTCTTC. Its protein product is CASSQTSSYNEQFF.

This clone was counted only a few times. The J gene is TRBJ1-5, the V gene TRBV2, with D possibly being TRBD1 (6 bases). Germline V lookup: CDR1 SNHLY, CDR2 FYNNEI. The CDR3 extends over 14 amino acids. The germline V and J ends were trimmed by 4 bases and 4 bases, with 11 bases remaining between them. CDR3 nucleotides: TGTGCCAGCAGTGCAGAGACAGGTAATCAGCCCCAGCATTTT. This translates into CASSAETGNQPQHF.

The chain has TRBV5-4 and TRBJ2-7; TRBD1 agrees at 9 bases. The CDR3 loop spans 17 amino acids. Trimming cost V 0 bases and J 5 bases; bases outside gene matches: 12. Germline loops: CDR1 SGHNT, CDR2 YYREEE (reference sequence). The CDR3 protein is CASSLGGVGDRAHEQYF. The CDR3 nucleotides are TGTGCCAGCAGCTTGGGAGGGGTCGGGGACAGGGCCCACGAGCAGTACTTC.

This sequence joins TRBV9 and TRBJ1-2; possibly TRBD1 for D (5 bases). The V end lost 3 bases, the J end lost 8 bases, and 11 bases lay between the germline ends. This CDR3 region has 12 residues. Per the germline V gene, CDR1 is SGDLS and CDR2 is YYNGEE. The CDR3 sequence is CASSAQGGGYTF. The CDR3 coding sequence is TGTGCCAGCAGCGCGCAGGGTGGAGGCTACACCTTC.

This clone was picked up a small number of times. The chain recombines TRBV5-1 with TRBJ2-1; possible D gene TRBD1, 6 bases. Trimming removed 8 bases at V and 4 bases at J, with 28 bases between. CDR1 and CDR2 (germline): SGHRS, YFSETQ. The CDR3 has 18 amino acids. This CDR3 reads CARAAPPRGRVVYNEQFF. The CDR3 nucleotides are TGCGCCAGAGCAGCTCCCCCCAGGGGTCGAGTGGTATACAATGAGCAGTTCTTC.

This clone was seen a few times. This chain uses TRBV27 with TRBJ1-2; D possibly corresponds to TRBD1 (5 bases). V gave up 5 bases and J gave up 7 bases, with 17 bases separating them. The CDR3 totals 14 residues. Germline loops: CDR1 MNHEY, CDR2 SMNVEV (reference sequence). The CDR3 spells CASSPVLGVAGYTF. CDR3 nucleotide sequence: TGTGCCAGCAGTCCCGTCCTAGGGGTCGCTGGCTACACCTTC.

This clone has more than one count but fewer than ten. The chain employs TRBV5-1 and TRBJ2-3, with 8 bases matching TRBD2. The CDR3 extends over 16 amino acids. Germline V CDR1 and CDR2: SGHRS, YFSETQ. Unmatched junction bases numbered 7, after V lost 4 bases and J lost 0 bases. This CDR3 reads CASSRGSGISTDTQYF. In DNA, the CDR3 is TGCGCCAGCAGCCGGGGTAGCGGGATTAGCACAGATACGCAGTATTTT.

This clone turned up a few times. This chain uses TRBV4-2 with TRBJ2-1, with TRBD2 identical over 11 bases. The CDR3 consists of 17 residues. The V segment lost 0 bases and the J segment 6 bases; nucleotides outside the gene matches: 7. CDR1 and CDR2 from the germline V gene are LGHNA and YNFKEQ. The CDR3 nucleotides are TGTGCCAGCAGCCAAGATTATTTAACTAGCGGGAGCAATGAGCAGTTCTTC. This translates into CASSQDYLTSGSNEQFF.